Following are 26 T cell receptor beta chains from one sample sequenced in a study of CD8+ T cells in alopecia areata. In each case, RNA was isolated and then reverse transcribed into cDNA as the sequencing template. Data came from immunoSEQ multiplex PCR; TCRdb stores just in-frame clones and leaves some out. Of about 170,000 clones in the sample, around 64% are singletons; the top ten hold approximately 10%. The source was CD8+ T cells sorted from blood, collected at week 0. These receptors were collected from a human donor with alopecia areata.

The CDR3 DNA sequence: TGTGCCAGCAGCTTTCCAGGGAGGGCCTACGAGCAGTACTTC. It is translated as CASSFPGRAYEQYF. The rearrangement links TRBV5-6 to TRBJ2-7, with 7 bases matching TRBD2. Trimming removed 2 bases from V and 2 bases from J; junction bases left unmatched: 4. Germline V gene sequence: CDR1 SGHDT, CDR2 YYEEEE. The CDR3 covers 14 residues.

This chain links TRBV27 with TRBJ2-7, with TRBD1 matching 7 bases. CDR3 length: 15 amino acids. The V segment lost 2 bases and the J segment 7 bases; nucleotides outside the gene matches: 11. Germline CDR1 and CDR2: MNHEY and SMNVEV (reference sequence). CDR3 region: CASSLVDRQLGEQYF. The CDR3 DNA sequence: TGTGCCAGCAGTTTAGTGGACAGGCAATTGGGGGAGCAGTACTTC.

V usage is TRBV5-6 and J usage is TRBJ1-6, with D possibly TRBD1 on 5 matching bases. V lost 2 bases to trimming and J lost 6 bases, with 6 bases between them. CDR1 SGHDT and CDR2 YYEEEE come from the germline V gene. This CDR3 comprises 13 residues. The DNA of the CDR3 is TGTGCCAGCAGCTTTGGGACTAATTCACCCCTCCACTTT. It is translated as CASSFGTNSPLHF.

This clone has more than one count but fewer than ten. The chain recombines TRBV21-1 with TRBJ1-5; the table's D call, TRBD1, has no DNA check behind it. TRBV21-1 is given as a pseudogene. The CDR3 has 15 amino acids. In DNA form, the CDR3 reads TGTGCCAGCAGCAAAGGGATTAGGGGGAATCAGCCCCAGCATTTT. It specifies CASSKGIRGNQPQHF.

This clone was seen a handful of times. The chain uses TRBV5-1 and TRBJ2-2; 7 positions match TRBD1. CDR1 and CDR2 (germline): SGHRS, YFSETQ. Losses at the gene ends were 1 base for V and 3 bases for J; bases not matched to a gene: 3. This CDR3 spans 15 amino acids. CDR3 residues: CASSLTGADTGELFF. The CDR3 DNA is TGCGCCAGCAGCTTGACAGGGGCGGACACCGGGGAGCTGTTTTTT.

The chain recombines TRBV2 with TRBJ2-1; D is perhaps TRBD2 (5 bases). The CDR3 length is 14 residues. Germline V gives CDR1 SNHLY, CDR2 FYNNEI. V was cut by 7 bases and J by 0 bases, with 10 bases left in between. This CDR3 is CASMTGSSYNEQFF. DNA of the CDR3: TGTGCCAGCATGACGGGGAGCTCCTACAATGAGCAGTTCTTC.

This clone has a handful of counts. This rearrangement joins TRBV2 to TRBJ2-1; TRBD2 agrees at 9 bases. Germline assignment: CDR1 SNHLY and CDR2 FYNNEI. J was trimmed by 12 bases and V by 5 bases; bases with no gene match: 11. CDR3 length equals 14 residues. The DNA for the CDR3 is TGTGCCAGCAGTTCCGGGACTAGCCTCACCGGGCAGTTCTTC. Translation: CASSSGTSLTGQFF. The complete variable domain, with remaining parts taken from reference TRBV2 and TRBJ2-1, reads EPEVTQTPSHQVTQMGQEVILRCVPISNHLYFYWYRQILGQKVEFLVSFYNNEISEKSEIFDDQFSVERPDGSNFTLKIRSTKLEDSAMYFCASSSGTSLTGQFFGPGTRLTVL.

This clone was detected only a few times. The chain uses TRBV4-1 and TRBJ2-2; D not resolved. The V end was cut by 8 bases, the J end by 3 bases, with 16 bases between. Looked up from germline, CDR1 is MGHRA and CDR2 is YSYEKL. This CDR3 is 15 amino acids long. The CDR3 sequence: CASAPPRRDTGELFF. The CDR3 nucleotides read TGCGCCAGCGCCCCCCCACGTAGAGACACCGGGGAGCTGTTTTTT.

This chain uses TRBV19 with TRBJ2-3; no reliable D call. CDR1 and CDR2 (germline): LNHDA, SQIVND (reference sequence). V was clipped by 3 bases and J by 10 bases, with 20 bases between them. The CDR3 covers 15 residues. The CDR3, as DNA: TGTGCCAGTAGTATTACCCTTGATCCCAACAGTGCGCAGTATTTT. It is translated as CASSITLDPNSAQYF.

In its sample, this clone was seen a few times. The chain couples TRBV19 to TRBJ2-7, with D uncertain. The CDR3 consists of 13 residues. Trimming took off 6 bases at V and 2 bases at J, with 11 bases between the two ends. Germline assignment: CDR1 LNHDA and CDR2 SQIVND (reference sequence). As DNA, the CDR3 is TGTGCCAGTAGCGTCGACTTAGCCTACGAGCAGTACTTC. Translated, it gives CASSVDLAYEQYF. Combining the CDR3 with reference TRBV19 and TRBJ2-7 gives the whole variable domain DGGITQSPKYLFRKEGQNVTLSCEQNLNHDAMYWYRQDPGQGLRLIYYSQIVNDFQKGDIAEGYSVSREKKESFPLTVTSAQKNPTAFYLCASSVDLAYEQYFGPGTRLTVT.

The V call is TRBV5-1, the J call TRBJ1-1; D uncertain. Germline-derived CDR1 and CDR2 are SGHRS and YFSETQ. The ends were cut back, 2 bases at V and 0 bases at J, with 20 bases in the middle. CDR3 length equals 18 residues. The CDR3 loop reads CASSFLSHPRVLNTEAFF. Written as DNA, the CDR3 is TGCGCCAGCAGCTTCCTCTCCCACCCTAGGGTGCTGAACACTGAAGCTTTCTTT.

The chain combines TRBV6-5 with TRBJ2-7, with 8 bases identical to TRBD1. The CDR3 contains 15 residues. Germline V gives CDR1 MNHEY, CDR2 SVGAGI. J was trimmed by 0 bases and V by 8 bases; bases with no gene match: 9. DNA for the CDR3: TGTGCCAGCTCCCAAAACAGGGGGAGCTCCTACGAGCAGTACTTC. Translation gives CASSQNRGSSYEQYF.

This clone was counted only a few times. This rearrangement joins TRBV4-1 to TRBJ1-1; 7 bases agree with TRBD1. The CDR3 sequence is 16 residues long. The J segment lost 5 bases and the V segment lost 1 base, leaving 10 bases of the junction unmatched. The germline V gene has CDR1 MGHRA and CDR2 YSYEKL. The CDR3 spells CASSQVPTGSGTEAFF. The CDR3 DNA is TGCGCCAGCAGCCAAGTTCCGACAGGGAGCGGTACTGAAGCTTTCTTT.

This clone was found a few times. The chain uses TRBV4-1 and TRBJ1-2; 8 nucleotides match TRBD1. CDR1 is MGHRA, CDR2 YSYEKL, per germline. The CDR3 extends over 14 amino acids. V lost 0 bases, J lost 12 bases, and 9 bases stayed unmatched. The CDR3: CASSQDGDRWKNTF. As DNA, the CDR3 is TGCGCCAGCAGCCAAGATGGGGACAGGTGGAAGAACACCTTC.

This clone was recorded a few times. This chain joins TRBV29-1 and TRBJ2-5; 7 bases align to TRBD1. The CDR3 has 15 amino acids. The J segment lost 5 bases and the V segment lost 1 base, leaving 10 bases of the junction unmatched. Germline V gene lookup returns CDR1 SQVTM and CDR2 ANQGSEA. CDR3 coding DNA: TGCAGCGTTGAAGGTCAGGGGGATCTTCGGGAGACCCAGTACTTC. Encoded protein: CSVEGQGDLRETQYF.

The chain joins TRBV5-1 to TRBJ2-7; 8 bases match TRBD1. Germline V gene data show CDR1 as SGHRS and CDR2 as YFSETQ. J lost 2 bases, V lost 5 bases, and 9 bases had no gene match. The CDR3 loop spans 15 amino acids. The CDR3 here is CASSVSGTGTYEQYF. In DNA form, the CDR3 reads TGCGCCAGCAGTGTTAGTGGGACAGGCACCTACGAGCAGTACTTC.

The chain is built from TRBV29-1 and TRBJ1-5; a weak D match, TRBD1 (5 bases). Germline V gene sequence: CDR1 SQVTM, CDR2 ANQGSEA. The CDR3 length is 13 residues. Trimming took 5 bases from V and 3 from J, leaving 11 bases between them. DNA of the CDR3: TGCAGCGTTCTCTGGGGGACCAATCAGCCCCAGCATTTT. Its translation is CSVLWGTNQPQHF.

This clone was recorded a few times. This rearrangement joins TRBV4-1 to TRBJ1-5, with D unresolved. Germline CDR1 is MGHRA and CDR2 is YSYEKL. V was trimmed by 0 bases and J by 0 bases, leaving 9 bases between them. The CDR3 extends over 16 amino acids. The CDR3 DNA reads TGCGCCAGCAGCCAAGACTACACAGTTAGCAATCAGCCCCAGCATTTT. Residues: CASSQDYTVSNQPQHF.

The genes are TRBV30 and TRBJ2-1; 9 positions match TRBD2. CDR1 GTSNPN and CDR2 SVGIG come from the germline V gene (reference sequence). The CDR3 covers 15 residues. V gave up 4 bases and J gave up 2 bases; unmatched junction bases: 6. The CDR3 nucleotides read TGTGCCTGGATTCCCTCTAGCGGGGCCTACAATGAGCAGTTCTTC. The encoded protein is CAWIPSSGAYNEQFF.

This clone appeared a few times. The chain uses TRBV4-1 and TRBJ2-3; 8 bases line up with TRBD2. The trim removed 0 bases at V and 3 bases at J, leaving 8 bases unmatched. Germline V lookup: CDR1 MGHRA, CDR2 YSYEKL. The CDR3 runs 17 residues. The CDR3 DNA sequence: TGCGCCAGCAGCCAAGAAGGGGCGGGGGGCCGGACAGATACGCAGTATTTT. This sequence encodes CASSQEGAGGRTDTQYF.

This clone rates as medium-sized. The chain couples TRBV27 to TRBJ1-5, with a weak D call TRBD1 (6 bases). The CDR3 length is 16 residues. V lost 4 bases, J lost 3 bases, and 16 bases lay in between. Looked up from germline, CDR1 is MNHEY and CDR2 is SMNVEV (reference sequence). The CDR3, as DNA: TGTGCCAGCAGTTCCGTCCTCCGGGGGGCCAATCAGCCCCAGCATTTT. It specifies CASSSVLRGANQPQHF.

Of note for this clone: One junction end does not reproduce the germline sequence, and a read error may be involved. The gene calls are TRBV2 and TRBJ2-1; a weak D match, TRBD1 (6 bases). Germline V gene sequence: CDR1 SNHLY, CDR2 FYNNEI. The CDR3 spans 15 residues. CDR3 bases: TGTGCCAGCAGCTCGGTTCAGGGGTCCTATAATGAGCAGTTCTTC. Protein product: CASSSVQGSYNEQFF.

V gene TRBV7-3 combines with J gene TRBJ2-5, with 9 nucleotides matching TRBD2. The junction had 18 bases not matched to a gene; V was cut back by 5 bases and J by 2 bases. CDR3 size: 19 residues. Germline values: CDR1 SGHTA, CDR2 FQGTGA. The CDR3 is CASSPTPRGLAGEQETQYF. DNA of the CDR3: TGTGCCAGCAGCCCCACTCCCCGGGGATTAGCGGGGGAACAAGAGACCCAGTACTTC.

The chain is built from TRBV5-8 and TRBJ1-5; D may be TRBD1 (6 bases). V was clipped by 2 bases and J by 0 bases, with 9 bases between them. From germline, CDR1 is SGHTS and CDR2 YDEGEE. CDR3 length equals 15 residues. CDR3 DNA: TGTGCCAGCAGCTTTGGACAGTATAGCAATCAGCCCCAGCATTTT. It encodes CASSFGQYSNQPQHF.

V usage is TRBV5-1 and J usage is TRBJ2-3; 12 nucleotides agree with TRBD2. The CDR3 contains 20 residues. Germline V gene lookup returns CDR1 SGHRS and CDR2 YFSETQ. V was clipped by 0 bases and J by 0 bases; unmatched bases: 11. CDR3 sequence (DNA): TGCGCCAGCAGCTTGGCCTATCTTTGGACTAGCGGGGTAAGCACAGATACGCAGTATTTT. It translates to CASSLAYLWTSGVSTDTQYF.

The genes are TRBV9 and TRBJ1-5; no clear D. Germline V gives CDR1 SGDLS, CDR2 YYNGEE. Trimming pared 0 bases from V and 4 bases from J, leaving 2 bases between. This CDR3 contains 12 residues. The CDR3 DNA is TGTGCCAGCAGCGTAGGGAATCAGCCCCAGCATTTT. The encoded protein is CASSVGNQPQHF.